Sequencing of this T cell receptor beta chain was carried out in a study of CD8 T cells in ankylosing spondylitis. Study conclusions and caveats: There were earlier reports of some motif variants in reactive arthritis synovial fluid and blood.

Germline loops: CDR1 DFQATT, CDR2 SNEGSKA (reference sequence). The CDR3 consists of 12 residues. The germline V and J ends were trimmed by 6 bases and 1 base, with 9 bases remaining between them. TCRdb itself ran the 5' RACE reads through MiXCR, one entry per CDR3 protein. The sample consists of 350,000 or so distinct CDR3 sequences, around a tenth of them appearing once. This clonotype was observed at least ten times. Its matching antigen is unknown. The chain joins TRBV20-1 to TRBJ1-2; D gene uncertain. Sequenced material: blood, either unsorted or a sorted T cell fraction (not recorded which). This receptor was identified in a female donor with ankylosing spondylitis or in good health (not recorded which). The CDR3 spells CSASRDNYGYTF. The CDR3 DNA reads as TGCAGTGCCTCAAGAGATAACTATGGCTACACCTTC.